The entry below gives a single T cell receptor (beta chain) sequence along with its context. Antigen: not known. The source of the sample is a study of T cell responses to AZD1222 COVID-19 vaccine. The data were produced by immunoSEQ multiplex PCR, yet TCRdb's version contains in-frame clones alone and is incomplete. The repertoire includes roughly 100,000 clones, 88% of them detected once, and around 8.7% sits in the top ten. CDR1 LGHDT and CDR2 YNNKEL come from the germline V gene (reference sequence). The V gene lost 4 bases and the J gene lost 8 bases, with 6 bases spanning the gap. This CDR3 is built from 12 residues. Study-level results: Clonal diversity may have been underestimated, and the donors were mostly white British, with more females than males. Spike-wide vaccine-associated CD4 TCRs dominated at 160-218 and 743-854.

The sequence was collected from an adult in good health. The sequenced sample was peripheral blood, obtained on day 0 of AZD1222 vaccination. The gene calls are TRBV3-1 (or the pseudogene TRBV3-2) and TRBJ1-6; D is unresolved. The CDR3 protein is CASSPGDSPLHF. The CDR3 DNA sequence: TGTGCCAGCAGCCCTGGGGATTCACCCCTCCACTTT.